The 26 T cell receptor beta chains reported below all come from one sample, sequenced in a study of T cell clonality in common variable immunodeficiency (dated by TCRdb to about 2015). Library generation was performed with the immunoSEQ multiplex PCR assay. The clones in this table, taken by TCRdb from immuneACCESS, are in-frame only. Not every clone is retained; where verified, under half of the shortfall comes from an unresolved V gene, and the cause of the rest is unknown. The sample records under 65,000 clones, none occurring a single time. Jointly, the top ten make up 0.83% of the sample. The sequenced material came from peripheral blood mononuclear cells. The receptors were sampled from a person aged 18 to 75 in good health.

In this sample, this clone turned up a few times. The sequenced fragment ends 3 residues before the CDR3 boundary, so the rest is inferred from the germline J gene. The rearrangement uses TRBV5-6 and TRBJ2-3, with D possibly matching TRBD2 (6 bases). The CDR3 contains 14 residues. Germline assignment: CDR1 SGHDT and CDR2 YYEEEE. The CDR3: CASSRIAEQETQYF. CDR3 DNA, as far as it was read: TGTGCCAGCAGCCGTATAGCGGAGCAAGAGACG. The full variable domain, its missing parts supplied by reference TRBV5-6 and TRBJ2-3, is DAGVTQSPTHLIKTRGQQVTLRCSPKSGHDTVSWYQQALGQGPQFIFQYYEEEERQRGNFPDRFSGHQFPNYSSELNVNALLLGDSALYLCASSRIAEQETQYFGPGTRLTVL.

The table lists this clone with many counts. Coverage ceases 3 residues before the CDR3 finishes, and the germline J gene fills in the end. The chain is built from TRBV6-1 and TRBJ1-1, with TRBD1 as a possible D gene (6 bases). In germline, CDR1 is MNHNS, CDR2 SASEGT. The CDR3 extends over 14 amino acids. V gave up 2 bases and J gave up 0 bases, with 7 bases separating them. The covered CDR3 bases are TGTGCCAGCAGTGAACAGGGGTTGAACACTGAA. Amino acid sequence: CASSEQGLNTE. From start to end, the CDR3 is CASSEQGLNTEAFF.

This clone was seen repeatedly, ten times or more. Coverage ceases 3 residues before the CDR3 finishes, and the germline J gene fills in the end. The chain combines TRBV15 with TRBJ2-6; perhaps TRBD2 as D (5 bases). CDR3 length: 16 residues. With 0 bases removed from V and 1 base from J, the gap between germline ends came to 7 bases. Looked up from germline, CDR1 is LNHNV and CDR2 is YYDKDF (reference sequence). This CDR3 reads CATSRDRGSGANVLTF. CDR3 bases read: TGTGCCACCAGCAGAGATCGGGGATCTGGGGCCAACGTC.

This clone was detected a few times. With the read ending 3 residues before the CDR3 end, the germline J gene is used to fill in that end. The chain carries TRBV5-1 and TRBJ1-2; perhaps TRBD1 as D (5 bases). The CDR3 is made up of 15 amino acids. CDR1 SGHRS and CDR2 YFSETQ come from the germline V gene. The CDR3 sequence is CASSLVSAGIGDYTF. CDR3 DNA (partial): TGCGCCAGCAGCTTGGTATCGGCAGGGATAGGCGAC.

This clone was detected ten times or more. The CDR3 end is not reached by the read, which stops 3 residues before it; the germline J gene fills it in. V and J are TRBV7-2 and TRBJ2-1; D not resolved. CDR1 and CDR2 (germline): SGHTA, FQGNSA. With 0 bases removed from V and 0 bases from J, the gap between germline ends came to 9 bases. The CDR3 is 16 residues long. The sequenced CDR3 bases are TGTGCCAGCAGCTTAGCCCCCCTCAGCTCCTACAATGAG. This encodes CASSLAPLSSYNE. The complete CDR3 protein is CASSLAPLSSYNEQFF.

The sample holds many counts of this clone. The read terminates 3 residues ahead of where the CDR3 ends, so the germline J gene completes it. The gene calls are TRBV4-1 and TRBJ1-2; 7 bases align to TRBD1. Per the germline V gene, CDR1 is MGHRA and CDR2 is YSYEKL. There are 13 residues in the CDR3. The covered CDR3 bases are TGCGCCAGCAGCCAAGGTCGACAGGGAGGC. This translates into CASSQGRQGG. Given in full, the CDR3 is CASSQGRQGGYTF.

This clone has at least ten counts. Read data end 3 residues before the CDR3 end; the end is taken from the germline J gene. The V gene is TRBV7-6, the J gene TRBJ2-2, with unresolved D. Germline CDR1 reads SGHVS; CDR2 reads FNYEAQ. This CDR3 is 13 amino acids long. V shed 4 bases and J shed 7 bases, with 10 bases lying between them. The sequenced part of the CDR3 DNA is TGTGCCAGCAGCTCGATCCAAGGCGGGGAG. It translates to CASSSIQGGE. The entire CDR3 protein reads CASSSIQGGELFF.

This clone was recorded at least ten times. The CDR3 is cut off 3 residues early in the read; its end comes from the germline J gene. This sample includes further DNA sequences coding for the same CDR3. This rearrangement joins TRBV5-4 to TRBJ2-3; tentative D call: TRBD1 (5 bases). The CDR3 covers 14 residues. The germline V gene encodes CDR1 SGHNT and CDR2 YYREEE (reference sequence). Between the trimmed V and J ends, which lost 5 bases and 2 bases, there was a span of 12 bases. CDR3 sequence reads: CASSYDRPTDTQYF. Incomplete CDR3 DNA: TGTGCCAGCAGTTATGACAGACCCACAGATACG.

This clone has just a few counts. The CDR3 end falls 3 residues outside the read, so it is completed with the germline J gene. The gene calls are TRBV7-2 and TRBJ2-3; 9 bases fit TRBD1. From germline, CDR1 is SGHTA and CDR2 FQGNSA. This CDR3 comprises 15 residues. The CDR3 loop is CASSLPGTGRETQYF. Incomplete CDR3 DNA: TGTGCCAGCAGCTTACCTGGGACAGGGAGAGAGACG.

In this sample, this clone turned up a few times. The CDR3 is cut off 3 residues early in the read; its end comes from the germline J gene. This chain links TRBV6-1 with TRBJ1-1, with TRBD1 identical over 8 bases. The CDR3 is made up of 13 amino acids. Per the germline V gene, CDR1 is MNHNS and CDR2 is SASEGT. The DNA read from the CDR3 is TGTGCCAGCAGTGAAGACGACAGGGGACAA. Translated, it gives CASSEDDRGQ. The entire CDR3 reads CASSEDDRGQAFF.

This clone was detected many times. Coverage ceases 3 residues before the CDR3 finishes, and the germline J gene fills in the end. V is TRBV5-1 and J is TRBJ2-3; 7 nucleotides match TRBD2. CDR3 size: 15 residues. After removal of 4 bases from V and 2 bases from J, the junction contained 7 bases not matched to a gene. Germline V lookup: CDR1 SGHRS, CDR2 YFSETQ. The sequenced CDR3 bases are TGCGCCAGCAGCCGTCCCCAGCGGGACACAGATACG. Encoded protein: CASSRPQRDTDT. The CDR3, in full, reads CASSRPQRDTDTQYF.

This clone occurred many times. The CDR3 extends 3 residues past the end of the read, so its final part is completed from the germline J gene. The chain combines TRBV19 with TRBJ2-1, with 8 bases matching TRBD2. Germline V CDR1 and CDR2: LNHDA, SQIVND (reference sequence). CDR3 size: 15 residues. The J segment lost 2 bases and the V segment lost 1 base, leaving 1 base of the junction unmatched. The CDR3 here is CASSIAAGAYNEQFF. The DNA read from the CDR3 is TGTGCCAGTAGTATAGCAGCGGGAGCCTACAATGAG.

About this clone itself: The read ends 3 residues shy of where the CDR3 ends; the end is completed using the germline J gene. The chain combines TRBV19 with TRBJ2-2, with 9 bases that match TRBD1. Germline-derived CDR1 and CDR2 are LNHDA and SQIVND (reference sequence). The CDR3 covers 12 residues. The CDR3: CASGQGFEKLFF. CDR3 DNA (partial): TGTGCCAGTGGACAGGGGTTTGAAAAG.

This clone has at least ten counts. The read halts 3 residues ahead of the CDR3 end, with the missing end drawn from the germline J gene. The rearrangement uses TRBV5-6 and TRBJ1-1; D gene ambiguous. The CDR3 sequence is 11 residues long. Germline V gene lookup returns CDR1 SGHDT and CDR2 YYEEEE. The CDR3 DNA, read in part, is TGTGCCAGCAGCTTGGAAAGGGTG. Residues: CASSLERV. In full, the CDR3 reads CASSLERVAFF.

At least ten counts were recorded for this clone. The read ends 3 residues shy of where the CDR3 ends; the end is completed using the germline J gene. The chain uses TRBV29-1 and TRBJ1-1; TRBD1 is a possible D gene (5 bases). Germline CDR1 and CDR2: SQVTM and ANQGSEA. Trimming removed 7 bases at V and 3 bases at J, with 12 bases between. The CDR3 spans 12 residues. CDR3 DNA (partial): TGCAGCGCCAAGGGGTTTGACACTGAA. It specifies CSAKGFDTE. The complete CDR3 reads CSAKGFDTEAFF.

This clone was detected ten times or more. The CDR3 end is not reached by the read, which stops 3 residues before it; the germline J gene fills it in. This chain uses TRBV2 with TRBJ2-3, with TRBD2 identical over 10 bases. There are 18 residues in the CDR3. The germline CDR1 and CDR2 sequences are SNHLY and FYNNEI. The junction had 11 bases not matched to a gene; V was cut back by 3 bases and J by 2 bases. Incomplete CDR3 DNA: TGTGCCAGCAGTGAGAGGACTAGCGGAATAACCTTCACAGATACG. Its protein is CASSERTSGITFTDT. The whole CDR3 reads CASSERTSGITFTDTQYF.

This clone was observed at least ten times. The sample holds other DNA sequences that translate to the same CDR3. The DNA read from the CDR3 is TGTGCCAGCAGCCAAGACTTTCGGGCTAGCAGCACAGATACG. Encoded protein: CASSQDFRASSTDT. The whole CDR3 protein reads CASSQDFRASSTDTQYF. The chain uses TRBV4-2 and TRBJ2-3, with TRBD2 as a possible D gene (5 bases). The CDR3 extends 3 residues past the end of the read, so its final part is completed from the germline J gene. From germline, CDR1 is LGHNA and CDR2 YNFKEQ. Between the trimmed V and J ends, which lost 0 bases and 0 bases, there was a span of 13 bases. The CDR3 sequence is 17 residues long.

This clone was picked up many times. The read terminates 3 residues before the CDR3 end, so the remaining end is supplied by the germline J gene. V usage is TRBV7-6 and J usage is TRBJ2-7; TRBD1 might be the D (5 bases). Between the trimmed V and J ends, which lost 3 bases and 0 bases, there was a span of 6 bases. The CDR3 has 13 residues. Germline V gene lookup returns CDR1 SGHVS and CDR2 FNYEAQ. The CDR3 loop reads CASSLGPSYEQYF. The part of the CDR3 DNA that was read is TGTGCCAGCAGCTTGGGGCCCTCCTACGAG.

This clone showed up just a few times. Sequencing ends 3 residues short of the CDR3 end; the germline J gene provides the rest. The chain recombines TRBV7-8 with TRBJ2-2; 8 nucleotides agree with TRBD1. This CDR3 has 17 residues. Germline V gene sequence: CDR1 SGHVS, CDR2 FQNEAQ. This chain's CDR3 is CASSLVVPGQANEKLFF. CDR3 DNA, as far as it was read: TGTGCCAGCAGCTTAGTAGTTCCGGGACAGGCCAATGAAAAG.

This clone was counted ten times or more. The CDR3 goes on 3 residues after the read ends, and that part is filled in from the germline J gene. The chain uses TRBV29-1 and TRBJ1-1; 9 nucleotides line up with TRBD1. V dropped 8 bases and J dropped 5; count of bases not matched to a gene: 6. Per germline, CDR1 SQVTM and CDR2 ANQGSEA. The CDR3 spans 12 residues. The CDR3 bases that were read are TGCAGCTCAAGGACAGGGGAGACTGAA. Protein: CSSRTGETE. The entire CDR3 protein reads CSSRTGETEAFF.

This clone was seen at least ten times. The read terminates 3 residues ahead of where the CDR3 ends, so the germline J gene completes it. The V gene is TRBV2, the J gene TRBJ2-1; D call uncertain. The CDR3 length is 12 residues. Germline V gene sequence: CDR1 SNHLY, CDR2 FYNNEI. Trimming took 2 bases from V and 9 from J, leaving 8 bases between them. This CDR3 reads CASSESEGEQFF. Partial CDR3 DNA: TGTGCCAGCAGTGAATCAGAAGGTGAG.

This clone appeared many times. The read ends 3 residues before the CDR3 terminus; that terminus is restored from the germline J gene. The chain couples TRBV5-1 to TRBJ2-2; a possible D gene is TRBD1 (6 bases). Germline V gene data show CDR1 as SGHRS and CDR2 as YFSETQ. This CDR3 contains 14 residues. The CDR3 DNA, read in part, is TGCGCCAGCAGCCACGGACAGATTAATGAAAAG. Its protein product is CASSHGQINEK. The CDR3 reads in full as CASSHGQINEKLFF.

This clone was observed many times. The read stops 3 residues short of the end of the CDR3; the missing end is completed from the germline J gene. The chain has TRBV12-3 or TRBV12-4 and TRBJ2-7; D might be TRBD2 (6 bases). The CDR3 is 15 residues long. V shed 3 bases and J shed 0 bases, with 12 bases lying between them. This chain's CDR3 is CASSFGRDPSYEQYF. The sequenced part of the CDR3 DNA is TGTGCCAGCAGTTTCGGGCGGGATCCCTCCTACGAG.

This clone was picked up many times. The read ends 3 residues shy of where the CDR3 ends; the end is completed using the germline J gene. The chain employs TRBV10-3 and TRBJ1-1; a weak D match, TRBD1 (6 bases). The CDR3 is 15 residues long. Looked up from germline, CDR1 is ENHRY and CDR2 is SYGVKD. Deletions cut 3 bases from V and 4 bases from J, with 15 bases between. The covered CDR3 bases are TGTGCCATCAGTGATGTGCAGGGGTCGGGCACTGAA. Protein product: CAISDVQGSGTE. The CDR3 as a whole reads CAISDVQGSGTEAFF.

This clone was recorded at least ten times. The sequenced part of the CDR3 DNA is TGTGCCAGCTCACCACCGACAGGGTTTCGCACAGATACG. Translated: CASSPPTGFRTDT. The full-length CDR3 reads as CASSPPTGFRTDTQYF. The rearrangement uses TRBV18 and TRBJ2-3, with 7 bases identical to TRBD1. The CDR3 is cut off 3 residues early in the read; its end comes from the germline J gene. The CDR3 loop spans 16 amino acids. Germline CDR1 is KGHSH and CDR2 is LQKENI. J was trimmed by 1 base and V by 0 bases; bases with no gene match: 4.

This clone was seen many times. The CDR3 region is CASSRGASGGPNTGELFF. Incomplete CDR3 DNA: TGCGCCAGCAGCCGAGGGGCTAGCGGGGGGCCTAACACCGGGGAG. The chain recombines TRBV4-1 with TRBJ2-2; 11 positions agree with TRBD2. The CDR3 end falls 3 residues outside the read, so it is completed with the germline J gene. CDR3 length: 18 amino acids. The V and J ends lost 4 bases and 2 bases, in that order; junction bases with no gene match: 9. Germline lookup yields CDR1 MGHRA and CDR2 YSYEKL.